The clone carrying this T cell receptor (beta chain) has just a few counts. The target antigen is unknown. This sample is drawn from a study of T cell repertoires in cytomegalovirus infection. Study background: It was the public TCR beta signatures that indicated both CMV infection and matching HLA type.

Study-wide points: In two of eight donors, the top clonotype was HLA-C-restricted CMV-specific.

The CDR3 totals 12 residues. V lost 1 base to trimming and J lost 8 bases, with 6 bases between them. Germline V gene data show CDR1 as SEHNR and CDR2 as FQNEAQ (reference sequence). Each CDR3 protein gets one entry after TCRdb re-called the reads with MiXCR. The repertoire includes approximately 71,000 distinct CDR3 sequences, approximately 20% of them detected once, and roughly two thirds sits in the top ten. The chain has TRBV7-9 and TRBJ1-5; D not certain. The TCR was taken from a human donor in good health (CMV status not recorded). Some clones in this sample may be carry-over from other donors' samples. The specimen comprised CD8+ T cells from cultured PBMCs, sampled from culture after CMV antigen stimulation. The CDR3 is CASSLGGEPQHF. The CDR3 DNA reads as TGTGCCAGCAGCTTAGGGGGTGAGCCCCAGCATTTT. The complete variable domain, with remaining parts taken from reference TRBV7-9 and TRBJ1-5, reads DTGVSQNPRHKITKRGQNVTFRCDPISEHNRLYWYRQTLGQGPEFLTYFQNEAQLEKSRLLSDRFSAERPKGSFSTLEIQRTEQGDSAMYLCASSLGGEPQHFGDGTRLSIL.